These 17 T cell receptor beta chains share one sample of origin, sequenced in a study of shared clonotypes between healthy human individuals. CD8 cells classed as naive were CD45RO-negative and positively selected for CCR7, excluding terminally differentiated effector memory CD45RA+ cells. The method was immunoSEQ multiplex PCR; TCRdb's version includes in-frame clones alone and lacks a portion of them. The sample holds hundreds of thousands of clones, about 91% seen once. The material sequenced was naive CD8+ T cells sorted from blood. The receptors stem from a man in his thirties or forties in good health.

The chain links TRBV19 to TRBJ2-1; TRBD2 agrees at 7 bases. The trim removed 7 bases at V and 4 bases at J, leaving 10 bases unmatched. Germline CDR1 and CDR2: LNHDA and SQIVND (reference sequence). The length of the CDR3 is 15 residues. This CDR3 is CASTPASGRYNEQFF. As DNA, the CDR3 is TGTGCCAGTACCCCTGCTAGCGGACGATACAATGAGCAGTTCTTC.

This sequence joins TRBV29-1 and TRBJ2-1, with D possibly being TRBD2 (6 bases). Germline values: CDR1 SQVTM, CDR2 ANQGSEA. V lost 2 bases, J lost 7 bases, and 18 bases lay in between. CDR3 length: 15 amino acids. The DNA for the CDR3 is TGCAGCGTTGAAAGATTCGGAGGGCCTCTGAATGAGCAGTTCTTC. Translation: CSVERFGGPLNEQFF.

The J gene is TRBJ2-1, the V gene TRBV9; D possibly corresponds to TRBD1 (6 bases). Germline V gives CDR1 SGDLS, CDR2 YYNGEE. Trimming removed 0 bases from V and 11 bases from J, with 9 bases in between. The CDR3 sequence is 12 residues long. The CDR3 nucleotides are TGTGCCAGCAGCGTAGGGACAGAACAGCAGTTCTTC. This codes for CASSVGTEQQFF.

V usage is TRBV4-3 and J usage is TRBJ2-7; D is unclear. The CDR3 extends over 13 amino acids. Germline CDR1 is LGHNA and CDR2 is YSLEER. V dropped 0 bases and J dropped 9 bases, with 12 bases sitting between them. The CDR3 spells CASSQDLAAWQYF. The CDR3 bases are TGCGCCAGCAGCCAAGATCTCGCGGCGTGGCAGTACTTC.

This clone was seen a single time. The chain joins TRBV7-3 to TRBJ2-3, with 10 bases that match TRBD2. The CDR3 runs 15 residues. V shed 5 bases and J 3 bases; nucleotides not matched to a gene: 5. Germline V gene sequence: CDR1 SGHTA, CDR2 FQGTGA. This chain's CDR3 is CASSPGLATTDTQYF. The CDR3 DNA is TGTGCCAGCAGCCCGGGACTAGCGACAACAGATACGCAGTATTTT.

This sequence joins TRBV2 and TRBJ1-1, with 7 positions matching TRBD1. Losses at the gene ends were 3 bases for V and 7 bases for J; bases not matched to a gene: 11. The CDR3 is made up of 15 amino acids. The germline CDR1 and CDR2 sequences are SNHLY and FYNNEI. CDR3 sequence (DNA): TGTGCCAGCAGTGAGGGACCCGGGACAGCCCTTGAAGCTTTCTTT. This gives the protein CASSEGPGTALEAFF.

The J gene is TRBJ1-3, the V gene TRBV5-6; unclear D gene. Per germline, CDR1 SGHDT and CDR2 YYEEEE. The CDR3 contains 13 residues. V dropped 1 base and J dropped 4 bases, with 6 bases sitting between them. The CDR3 nucleotides are TGTGCCAGCAGCTTGTACAACGGAAACACCATATATTTT. Its protein is CASSLYNGNTIYF.

This sequence joins TRBV29-1 and TRBJ2-5; no clear D. This CDR3 is 11 amino acids long. V was pared by 8 bases and J by 5 bases, with 12 bases between. Per germline, CDR1 SQVTM and CDR2 ANQGSEA. CDR3 DNA: TGCAGCTCACTCCAAGGGGAGACCCAGTACTTC. Protein: CSSLQGETQYF.

In this sample, this clone turned up once. The gene calls are TRBV29-1 and TRBJ1-3; no firm D call. CDR1 and CDR2 (germline): SQVTM, ANQGSEA. The CDR3 sequence is 16 residues long. Trimming took 0 bases from V and 4 from J, leaving 16 bases between them. The CDR3 nucleotides read TGCAGCGTTGAAGATCCAGGAGGGCTTGACGGAAACACCATATATTTT. Its translation: CSVEDPGGLDGNTIYF.

The chain uses TRBV19 and TRBJ2-3; 14 bases match TRBD2. Germline V gives CDR1 LNHDA, CDR2 SQIVND (reference sequence). The CDR3 runs 19 residues. V lost 6 bases, J lost 1 base, and 12 bases stayed unmatched. The CDR3 DNA follows: TGTGCCAGTAGCATTCCGGGACTAGCGGGAGCGAGTGGCACAGATACGCAGTATTTT. Amino acid sequence: CASSIPGLAGASGTDTQYF.

This sequence joins TRBV27 and TRBJ2-1, with 10 bases lining up with TRBD2. The CDR3 runs to 14 residues. The ends lost 7 bases at V and 4 bases at J; junction bases unmatched: 4. CDR1 and CDR2 (germline): MNHEY, SMNVEV (reference sequence). The chain's CDR3 is CASKGLAEYNEQFF. The CDR3 DNA is TGTGCCAGCAAAGGACTAGCGGAGTACAATGAGCAGTTCTTC.

This rearrangement joins TRBV5-1 to TRBJ1-1, with D possibly being TRBD1 (6 bases). This CDR3 region has 13 residues. Germline V gene data show CDR1 as SGHRS and CDR2 as YFSETQ. V gave up 7 bases and J gave up 0 bases, with 10 bases separating them. The DNA for the CDR3 is TGCGCCAGCCGACAGGCACTGAACACTGAAGCTTTCTTT. Protein sequence: CASRQALNTEAFF.

The chain has TRBV2 and TRBJ2-7, with TRBD1 matching 9 bases. The CDR3 loop spans 14 amino acids. The V gene end was trimmed by 7 bases and the J gene end by 5 bases; junction bases not matched to a gene: 9. The germline CDR1 and CDR2 sequences are SNHLY and FYNNEI. The CDR3 spells CASIPGDRANEQYF. For the CDR3, the DNA is TGTGCCAGCATCCCCGGGGACAGGGCTAACGAGCAGTACTTC. Full variable domain (outside the CDR3, taken from reference TRBV2 and TRBJ2-7): EPEVTQTPSHQVTQMGQEVILRCVPISNHLYFYWYRQILGQKVEFLVSFYNNEISEKSEIFDDQFSVERPDGSNFTLKIRSTKLEDSAMYFCASIPGDRANEQYFGPGTRLTVT.

The gene calls are TRBV4-1 and TRBJ2-2; no firm D call. V lost 3 bases to trimming and J lost 4 bases, with 9 bases between them. The germline gives CDR1 MGHRA, CDR2 YSYEKL. This CDR3 has 14 residues. In DNA, the CDR3 is TGCGCCAGCAGCCACGCAGTCTTCACCGGGGAGCTGTTTTTT. This gives the protein CASSHAVFTGELFF.

The chain recombines TRBV7-9 with TRBJ2-6, with TRBD1 matching over 8 bases. Germline CDR1 SEHNR, CDR2 FQNEAQ (reference sequence). With V trimmed by 5 bases and J by 2 bases, 8 bases remained unmatched. The CDR3 contains 17 residues. CDR3 nucleotides: TGTGCCAGCAGCGCACCCCAGACAGGGGCTGGGGCCAACGTCCTGACTTTC. Encoded protein: CASSAPQTGAGANVLTF.

The chain uses TRBV6-5 and TRBJ2-2; D not resolved. From germline, CDR1 is MNHEY and CDR2 SVGAGI. This CDR3 contains 15 residues. V gave up 3 bases and J gave up 1 base, with 9 bases separating them. CDR3 region: CASSYSRVNTGELFF. Written as DNA, the CDR3 is TGTGCCAGCAGTTATTCTCGGGTGAACACCGGGGAGCTGTTTTTT.

The chain uses TRBV4-1 and TRBJ1-2; D may be TRBD1 (5 bases). Trimming took 1 base from V and 4 from J, leaving 22 bases between them. The CDR3 spans 18 residues. Per the germline V gene, CDR1 is MGHRA and CDR2 is YSYEKL. In nucleotides, the CDR3 is TGCGCCAGCAGCCAAGCGTCTCAGGGCGAGGGTGTAAGCTATGGCTACACCTTC. This translates into CASSQASQGEGVSYGYTF.